This TCR beta chain was retrieved from a study of tumor-infiltrating lymphocytes in primary liver carcinoma. This CDR3 has 16 residues. Germline V gene data show CDR1 as MNHNY and CDR2 as SVGAGI (reference sequence). The roughly 18-32 mg bulk tissue piece was not sorted before simultaneous RNA and DNA extraction. From 500 to 600 ng of total RNA, TCR beta-specific cDNA was reverse-transcribed using a constant-region primer. Researchers made the TCR beta libraries by running three nested multiplex PCR rounds with slightly modified ARM-PCR. It was with TRBV1-TRBV30 forward primers and a C-beta reverse primer that the first two PCR rounds were run, at 10 cycles each. TCRdb reprocessed the multiplex PCR reads via MiXCR and lists one record per CDR3 protein. Of tens of thousands of distinct CDR3 sequences listed, 72% are singletons. Points on this clonotype: The junction does not match germline at one end; this may be a read error.

The V call is TRBV6-6, the J call TRBJ1-2; D is perhaps TRBD1 (6 bases). The clonotype originates from a man aged 35 to 55 with primary liver carcinoma and hepatitis B virus infection. The sample was liver tumor tissue from sampling region 1. The subset is: tumor region T1, superior pole. CDR3 loop: CASIYSYGGSDYDYTF. DNA for the CDR3: TGTGCCAGCATTTACTCATATGGGGGCAGTGACTATGACTACACCTTC.